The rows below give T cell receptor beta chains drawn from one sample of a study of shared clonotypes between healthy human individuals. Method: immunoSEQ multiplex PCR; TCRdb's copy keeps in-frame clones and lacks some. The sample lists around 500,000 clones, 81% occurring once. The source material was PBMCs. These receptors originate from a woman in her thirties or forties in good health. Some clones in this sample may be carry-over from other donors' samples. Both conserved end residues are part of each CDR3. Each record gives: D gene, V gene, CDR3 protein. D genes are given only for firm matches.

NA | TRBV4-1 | CASSPLGRLDTQYF
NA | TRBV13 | CASSPQLGSSGGYTF
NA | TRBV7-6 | CASSAGVGEKLFF
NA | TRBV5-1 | CASSSWTISSTDTQYF
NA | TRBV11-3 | CASSLESGNEQFF
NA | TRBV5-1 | CASSFLASETQYF
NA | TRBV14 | CASSQVGRQNTEAFF
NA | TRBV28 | CASSPQGVGNQPQHF
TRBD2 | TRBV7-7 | CASSPSSASGGEQYF
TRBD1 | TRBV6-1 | CASLPGQGWYEQYF
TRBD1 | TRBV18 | CASSPGQGPYGYTF
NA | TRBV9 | CASSGYGTTSSYNEQFF
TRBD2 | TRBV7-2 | CASLRSAGGGAGELFF
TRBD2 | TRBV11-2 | CASSFRAGGTYEQYF
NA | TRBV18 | CASSPPQGGNTGELFF
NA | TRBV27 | CASSLLVRKTHPYMNTEAFF
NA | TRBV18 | CASSPMWQETQYF